This T cell receptor beta chain emerged from a study of cytomegalovirus exposure and HLA in healthy donors. Study outcomes and limitations: Cytomegalovirus association was assigned to about 150 TCR beta chains. For TCR beta chains, V- and J-gene trimming was later linked to a missense DCLRE1C variant.

This CDR3 comprises 17 residues. Per the germline V gene, CDR1 is LGHNA and CDR2 is YNFKEQ. The V gene lost 2 bases and the J gene lost 1 base, with 18 bases spanning the gap. Details on this clone: Its antigen is not known.

The PCR used 60 Vbeta and 13 Jbeta primers. Using immunoSEQ multiplex PCR, the repertoire was profiled, and TCRdb retains in-frame clones only, with some absent. In the table there are 150,000 or so clones, over 60% of which are singletons. The J gene is TRBJ2-7, the V gene TRBV4-2; the D gene is possibly TRBD2 (6 bases). Sequencing used PBMCs. This clonotype was sampled from a woman in her twenties or thirties in good health and CMV-seronegative. The CDR3 nucleotides read TGTGCCAGCAGCCAATTTGGAGAGGCGGGAAGGTCCTACGAGCAGTACTTC. It codes for CASSQFGEAGRSYEQYF.